The rows below give T cell receptor beta chains drawn from one sample of a study of T cell responses to AZD1222 COVID-19 vaccine. Generated by immunoSEQ multiplex PCR, the TCRdb table keeps only in-frame clones and is missing some. The table shows around 120,000 clones, with 85% to 90% occurring only once. Sequenced material: peripheral blood, taken on day 0 of AZD1222 vaccination. Receptors were obtained from an adult in good health. Each CDR3 is given with its conserved first and last residue. The D gene is left open where the match is weak. Clone size is shown for a subset of rows, as once, few, many or a class of expanded clone.

abundance | j_gene | d_gene | v_gene | CDR3nt | CDR3aa
. | TRBJ2-7 | TRBD1 | TRBV4-1 | TGCGCCAGCAGCCAAGCCGTGGGCCTAGGGCTGGGACAGGGGGCGCACGAGCAGTACTTC | CASSQAVGLGLGQGAHEQYF
. | TRBJ1-4 | . | TRBV4-2 | TGTGCCAGCAGCCAAATAGGCCTTGCAACTAATGAAAAACTGTTTTTT | CASSQIGLATNEKLFF
once | TRBJ2-4 | TRBD2 | TRBV6-2/TRBV6-3 | TGTGCCAGCAGTTACCCTGGTTCTAGCGGGAGAAGTAAAAACATTCAGTACTTC | CASSYPGSSGRSKNIQYF
. | TRBJ1-3 | TRBD1 | TRBV7-3 | TGTGCCAGCATGTCGGGACAGGGGGACACCATATATTTT | CASMSGQGDTIYF
. | TRBJ1-6 | . | TRBV3-1/TRBV3-2 | TGTGCCAGCAGCCCTCCCACCGGGGGCTCCTATAATTCACCCCTCCACTTT | CASSPPTGGSYNSPLHF
. | TRBJ1-2 | . | TRBV5-6 | TGTGCCAGCAGCTTGGGGGCTGGAACCTATGGCTACACCTTC | CASSLGAGTYGYTF
. | TRBJ2-1 | . | TRBV27 | TGTGCCAGCAGTTCGACCGGGAAGCAGTTCTTC | CASSSTGKQFF
. | TRBJ2-7 | . | TRBV21-1 | TGTGCCAGCAGCCGCTGCAACAGGGCCTTCTACGAGCAGTACTTC | CASSRCNRAFYEQYF
. | TRBJ1-3 | . | TRBV10-3 | TGTGCCATCAGCCCCCAGGGACAAACTTCTGGAAACACCATATATTTT | CAISPQGQTSGNTIYF
. | TRBJ1-4 | . | TRBV6-6 | TGTGCCAGCAGAGGGGGGGGTTCAACTAATGAAAAACTGTTTTTT | CASRGGGSTNEKLFF
. | TRBJ2-4 | . | TRBV5-1 | TGCGCCAGCAGCTCTGCAGGGGGGGCCATTCAGTACTTC | CASSSAGGAIQYF
once | TRBJ1-1 | TRBD1 | TRBV5-4 | TGTGCCAGCAGCTTGTTAGGGGGCCCGGGGCGCGGTAAGAACACTGAAGCTTTCTTT | CASSLLGGPGRGKNTEAFF
. | TRBJ1-1 | . | TRBV29-1 | TGCAGCGTTGAGGAGCCCGCGGGCACTGAAGCTTTCTTT | CSVEEPAGTEAFF
. | TRBJ1-5 | . | TRBV18 | TGTGCCAGCTCACCACCGGGGGAGGGGCATCAGCCCCAGCATTTT | CASSPPGEGHQPQHF
. | TRBJ1-2 | . | TRBV5-1 | TGCGCCAGCAGCTCCCGACGGATTGGGAACTATGGCTACACCTTC | CASSSRRIGNYGYTF
medium-sized | TRBJ2-7 | TRBD1 | TRBV5-1 | TGCGCCAGCAGCTTGGCCGGGACAGGAGGCTACGAGCAGTACTTC | CASSLAGTGGYEQYF
. | TRBJ1-1 | . | TRBV28 | TGTGCCAGCAGTTTATCCCTTCAGGGGAGGACTGAAGCTTTCTTT | CASSLSLQGRTEAFF
. | TRBJ2-1 | TRBD2 | TRBV12-5 | TGTGCTAGTGGTTTGGTACAGGGCGGGAGGTTCTACAATGAGCAGTTCTTC | CASGLVQGGRFYNEQFF
. | TRBJ2-7 | TRBD1 | TRBV28 | TGTGCCAGCAGTTTTCCCTACCGGGGTGGCAGGGGGCCCGACGAGCAGTACTTC | CASSFPYRGGRGPDEQYF
once | TRBJ2-1 | TRBD2 | TRBV11-1 | TGTGCCAGCAGCTATTGGACTAGCGAAAACTACAATGAGCAGTTCTTC | CASSYWTSENYNEQFF
. | TRBJ2-7 | . | TRBV28 | TGTGCCAGCAGCCTGGACTACGAGCAGTACTTC | CASSLDYEQYF
. | TRBJ1-3 | . | TRBV6-5 | TGTGCCAGCAGTTACGGGGGCAACTCTGGAAACACCATATATTTT | CASSYGGNSGNTIYF
. | TRBJ1-1 | . | TRBV18 | TGTGCCAGCTCGCACATCGGGGGGACTGAAGCTTTCTTT | CASSHIGGTEAFF
once | TRBJ2-7 | . | TRBV27 | TGTGCCAGCAAAGAGGGACTTTCTTCCTACGAGCAGTACTTC | CASKEGLSSYEQYF
once | TRBJ1-5 | . | TRBV5-4 | TGTGCCAGCAGCTTGAAAGGGGGGGGACAGCCCCAGCATTTT | CASSLKGGGQPQHF
. | TRBJ2-7 | . | TRBV28 | TGTGCCAGCATCATCGGAGGGGGAAGTGGCGAGCAGTACTTC | CASIIGGGSGEQYF
. | TRBJ2-3 | TRBD1 | TRBV25-1 | TGTGCCACCAGGGGGCAGCTTAGCACAGATACGCAGTATTTT | CATRGQLSTDTQYF
. | TRBJ2-1 | TRBD2 | TRBV4-2 | TGTGCCAGCAGCCAAGCGGGGACTAGCGGTTACAATGAGCAGTTCTTC | CASSQAGTSGYNEQFF
. | TRBJ1-2 | TRBD1 | TRBV5-1 | TGCGCCAGCAGCTGGGGGACAGGGGTCGGCTACACCTTC | CASSWGTGVGYTF
few | TRBJ1-4 | . | TRBV28 | TGTGCCAGTTCGGGTTCTCAGGGTGAAAAACTGTTTTTT | CASSGSQGEKLFF
. | TRBJ2-3 | TRBD2 | TRBV5-1 | TGCGCCAGCATCCGACTAGCGGGAGTCGAAGATACGCAGTATTTT | CASIRLAGVEDTQYF
. | TRBJ2-7 | . | TRBV19 | TGTGCCAGTAGTACCCTAGGGACAACCGACTACGAGCAGTACTTC | CASSTLGTTDYEQYF
. | TRBJ2-7 | . | TRBV6-5 | TGTGCCAGCAGTTACGGGACAATGGCCTCCTACGAGCAGTACTTC | CASSYGTMASYEQYF
. | TRBJ1-5 | TRBD1 | TRBV2 | TGTGCCAGCAGTGAAGTTGGGCGGACAGGGGTCGTCCTGAGCAATCAGCCCCAGCATTTT | CASSEVGRTGVVLSNQPQHF
. | TRBJ2-2 | . | TRBV12-3/TRBV12-4 | TGTGCCAGCACCCTGCAGGAGACCGGGGAGCTGTTTTTT | CASTLQETGELFF
. | TRBJ1-4 | TRBD1 | TRBV28 | TGTGCCAGCAGTTTAGTACAGGGGGTTGAAAAACTGTTTTTT | CASSLVQGVEKLFF
. | TRBJ1-1 | TRBD1 | TRBV3-1/TRBV3-2 | TGTGCCAGCAGCCAGGGGACAGGGATTAACACTGAAGCTTTCTTT | CASSQGTGINTEAFF
. | TRBJ2-6 | TRBD2 | TRBV19 | TGTGCCAGTAGTGGACTAGCGGGCTCTGGGGCCAACGTCCTGACTTTC | CASSGLAGSGANVLTF
. | TRBJ2-7 | TRBD2 | TRBV7-3 | TGTGCCAGCAGCTCGGGACTAGCGGGCTCCTACGAGCAGTACTTC | CASSSGLAGSYEQYF
once | TRBJ2-1 | TRBD2 | TRBV5-1 | TGCGCCAGCATTTGGGTAGCGGGGGGGCCTTACAATGAGCAGTTCTTC | CASIWVAGGPYNEQFF
. | TRBJ1-2 | . | TRBV25-1 | TGTGCCAGCAGTGATCCCCGAGGGGGCTATGGCTACACCTTC | CASSDPRGGYGYTF
once | TRBJ2-7 | TRBD1 | TRBV11-3 | TGTGCCAGCAGCCCTCGGACAGGGGGCAGGGAGCAGTACTTC | CASSPRTGGREQYF
. | TRBJ2-7 | . | TRBV6-5 | TGTGCCAGCACCTCGACTAGATACGAGCAGTACTTC | CASTSTRYEQYF